A selection of T cell receptor beta chains follows, all from one sample in a study of T-cell reconstitution after alpha-beta-depleted transplantation in children. TCRdb reprocessed the PCR reads with MiXCR, giving one entry per CDR3 protein. The table shows 200,000 to 250,000 distinct CDR3 sequences, with approximately 10% occurring only once. Sequences were derived from PBMCs from the stem cell graft donor, sampled from the stem cell graft. The receptor source for this set is a human donor who donated a stem cell graft to a child with acute lymphoblastic leukemia. Both conserved end residues are part of each CDR3. D genes are given only for firm matches. The listing skips clone size in some rows; elsewhere it reads once, few, many or a size class.

d_call,j_call,v_call,clone_size,cdr3_aa,cdr3_nt
TRBD1,TRBJ1-2,TRBV5-1,NA,CASSLEGQGLYGYTF,TGCGCCAGCAGCTTGGAGGGACAGGGTCTCTATGGCTACACCTTC
NA,TRBJ1-3,TRBV20-1,NA,CSAVLPGSGNTIYF,TGCAGTGCGGTCCTCCCAGGGAGTGGAAACACCATATATTTT
TRBD1,TRBJ2-7,TRBV5-1,NA,CASSWTGFDEQYF,TGCGCCAGCAGCTGGACAGGGTTCGACGAGCAGTACTTC
NA,TRBJ1-2,TRBV2,NA,CASSRGRSNYGYTF,TGTGCCAGCAGTCGGGGCAGGTCAAACTATGGCTACACCTTC
NA,TRBJ2-7,TRBV2,NA,CASKKDRQTYEQYF,TGTGCCAGCAAAAAGGACAGACAGACCTACGAGCAGTACTTC
NA,TRBJ2-2,TRBV7-2,NA,CASSFPGVTNTGELFF,TGTGCCAGCAGCTTCCCCGGGGTGACGAACACCGGGGAGCTGTTTTTT
NA,TRBJ1-5,TRBV27,few,CASRARGVQPQHF,TGTGCCAGCAGGGCGAGGGGTGTTCAGCCCCAGCATTTT
NA,TRBJ1-1,TRBV11-2,few,CASSVEVILNTEAFF,TGTGCCAGCAGCGTCGAGGTGATATTGAACACTGAAGCTTTCTTT
NA,TRBJ1-5,TRBV20-1,NA,CSAREMGIPQHF,TGCAGTGCTAGAGAAATGGGTATTCCCCAGCATTTT
NA,TRBJ2-7,TRBV12-3/TRBV12-4,NA,CASSLSGAIGEQYF,TGTGCCAGCAGTCTTTCAGGGGCGATCGGCGAGCAGTACTTC
NA,TRBJ2-5,TRBV7-9,NA,CASSSPIGLNQETQYF,TGTGCCAGCAGCTCCCCAATCGGACTGAATCAAGAGACCCAGTACTTC
NA,TRBJ1-1,TRBV7-6,many,CASSAQTGRNTEAFF,TGTGCCAGCAGCGCTCAAACAGGGCGGAACACTGAAGCTTTCTTT
NA,TRBJ2-3,TRBV5-1,NA,CASSWGSRGGNTDTQYF,TGCGCCAGCAGCTGGGGATCTAGGGGGGGGAACACAGATACGCAGTATTTT
TRBD1,TRBJ1-1,TRBV6-5,few,CASSYIQGGEAFF,TGTGCCAGCAGTTACATCCAGGGGGGGGAAGCTTTCTTT
NA,TRBJ2-1,TRBV7-9,many,CASSPGRSSYNEQFF,TGTGCCAGCAGCCCCGGCCGGAGCTCCTACAATGAGCAGTTCTTC
NA,TRBJ1-1,TRBV10-3,many,CAISESAGRNTEAFF,TGTGCCATCAGTGAGTCGGCAGGGAGGAACACTGAAGCTTTCTTT